These T cell receptor beta chains were read from a single sample in a study of tumor and adjacent non-tumor tissue in lung cancer. TCRdb independently ran MiXCR on the multiplex PCR reads; one entry per CDR3 protein. The table has 90,000 to 130,000 distinct CDR3 sequences, over 75% seen once; the top ten hold approximately 22%. The sample taken for sequencing was lung tumor tissue. Receptor source: a man between 70 and 80 years old with non-small cell lung cancer. Each CDR3 is given with its conserved first and last residue. The D gene is left open where the match is weak. Only part of the rows carry a size: once, few, many, or a class if the clone is expanded.

d_call	v_call	clone_size	j_call	cdr3_nt	cdr3_aa
TRBD2	TRBV6-1	once	TRBJ2-2	TGTGACAGCTGGAGCGGGGGGGCCTCCGGGGAGTTGTTTTTT	CDSWSGGASGELFF
.	TRBV11-3	few	TRBJ2-3	TGTGCCAGCAACTTAGACCCCACAGATACGCAGTATTTT	CASNLDPTDTQYF
.	TRBV7-9	.	TRBJ2-2	TGTGTCAGCAGCGCGGGACAGAGCAACACCCGGGAGCTGTTTTTT	CVSSAGQSNTRELFF
.	TRBV29-1	few	TRBJ2-2	TGCAGCGTAGCAGGATCTGGGGAGCTGTTTTTT	CSVAGSGELFF
.	TRBV29-1	.	TRBJ1-1	TGCAGCGCTATTGAATTCGGGGGGATGAATACTGAAGCTTTCTTT	CSAIEFGGMNTEAFF
TRBD1	TRBV6-1	.	TRBJ1-1	TGTGCCGCCCGGACAGGGGGCTTTACTGAAGCTTTATTT	CAARTGGFTEALF
.	TRBV4-1	.	TRBJ1-1	TGCGCCAGCAGCCCTGGGGGGCAAACTGAAGCTATCTTT	CASSPGGQTEAIF
.	TRBV5-6	.	TRBJ1-1	TGTGCCAGCACCTTCCGAGGGACGTCGAACACTGAAGCTTTCTTT	CASTFRGTSNTEAFF
.	TRBV29-1	.	TRBJ2-7	TGCAGCGTCGGAGGGACGGAGACCTACGAGCAGTACTTC	CSVGGTETYEQYF
.	TRBV29-1	many	TRBJ2-5	TGCAGTGTTGACAAGCAAGAGACCCAGTACTTC	CSVDKQETQYF
.	TRBV28	.	TRBJ2-1	TGTGGCAGCAGTCTCCCTGAGCAGGGGCAGTTGTGGGAGCCCTACAATGAGCAGTTCTTC	CGSSLPEQGQLWEPYNEQFF
.	TRBV29-1	.	TRBJ1-2	TGCAGCGTTGTCCCCTATCAATCATCGGGAGGAGATAGCTACACCTTC	CSVVPYQSSGGDSYTF
.	TRBV23-1	.	TRBJ1-5	TGCGCCAGCAGTCAATCGCGGCCGTGGGGGAATCAGCCCCAGCATTTT	CASSQSRPWGNQPQHF
.	TRBV11-2	.	TRBJ1-1	TGTGCGAGCAGCTTCGGCGGGGACCGGTGTGAAGCTTTCTTT	CASSFGGDRCEAFF
.	TRBV29-1	once	TRBJ2-4	TGCAGCGTTACCCCTTGGGTGTCCAAAAACATTCAGTATTTC	CSVTPWVSKNIQYF
TRBD2	TRBV11-3	.	TRBJ2-1	TGTGCCAGCTGCTTAGGTCTCTTAGCGGGAGATAGAAATGAGGAGTTCTTC	CASCLGLLAGDRNEEFF